A single sample gave rise to the 15 T cell receptor beta chains below, sequenced in a study of blood T cell repertoires in COVID-19. TCRdb's table, derived via immunoSEQ multiplex PCR, lists solely in-frame clones and lacks some. Found here are over 250,000 clones, roughly 80% of them singletons; the top ten hold approximately 4.5%. The sequenced sample was PBMCs or T cells enriched from blood (not recorded which). The source is a man aged 25 to 45 with acute COVID-19.

The CDR3 spells CAHTPGGAGAFF. For the CDR3, the DNA is TGTGCACATACCCCGGGGGGCGCCGGAGCTTTCTTT. The V call is TRBV30, the J call TRBJ1-1; D might be TRBD1 (6 bases). Germline-derived CDR1 and CDR2 are GTSNPN and SVGIG (reference sequence). The CDR3 has 12 amino acids.

CDR3 region: CASSLGRNEQFF. In DNA, the CDR3 is TGTGCCAGCAGCTTGGGTCGTAATGAGCAGTTCTTC. V and J are TRBV5-5 and TRBJ2-1; D unresolved. CDR1 is SGHKS, CDR2 YYEKEE, per germline (reference sequence). The length of the CDR3 is 12 residues. V lost 0 bases and J lost 7, with 5 bases in between.

The chain combines TRBV18 with TRBJ2-7; maybe TRBD1 (6 bases). Trimming took 0 bases from V and 4 from J, leaving 13 bases between them. The CDR3 is 15 amino acids. Germline V gene data show CDR1 as KGHSH and CDR2 as LQKENI. In nucleotides, the CDR3 is TGTGCCAGCTCACCACCCGGGACACCGATTTACGAGCAGTACGTC. This encodes CASSPPGTPIYEQYV.

This clone has more than one count but fewer than ten. The chain combines TRBV15 with TRBJ1-5; weak D call: TRBD1 (5 bases). The V end lost 0 bases, the J end lost 3 bases, and 12 bases lay between the germline ends. CDR1 is LNHNV and CDR2 is YYDKDF in the germline V gene (reference sequence). The CDR3 sequence is 16 residues long. The CDR3 reads CATSRELRTLNQPQHF. The CDR3 DNA follows: TGTGCCACCAGCAGAGAATTAAGGACACTCAATCAGCCCCAGCATTTT.

This sequence joins TRBV7-2 and TRBJ1-1, with 8 bases fitting TRBD1. J lost 3 bases, V lost 3 bases, and 3 bases had no gene match. The CDR3 is 14 amino acids. From germline, CDR1 is SGHTA and CDR2 FQGNSA. The CDR3 DNA sequence: TGTGCCAGCAGCTTGGGACAGGTCTACACTGAAGCTTTCTTT. Encoded protein: CASSLGQVYTEAFF.

V gene TRBV5-6 combines with J gene TRBJ1-5; 11 bases fit TRBD1. Trimming removed 4 bases from V and 5 bases from J; junction bases left unmatched: 5. In germline, CDR1 is SGHDT, CDR2 YYEEEE. CDR3 size: 15 residues. The CDR3 DNA reads TGTGCCAGCAGCGAAAAGGGACAGGGGGATCAGCCCCAGCATTTT. Amino acid sequence: CASSEKGQGDQPQHF.

This chain connects TRBV15 to TRBJ1-1; D uncertain. CDR1 and CDR2 (germline): LNHNV, YYDKDF (reference sequence). The CDR3 sequence is 16 residues long. Trimming shortened V by 3 bases and J by 0 bases, and 14 bases separated the two germline ends. The CDR3 coding sequence is TGTGCCACCAGCAGGGGCTCCGGCAATTTGAACACTGAAGCTTTCTTT. This sequence encodes CATSRGSGNLNTEAFF.

V gene TRBV6-5 combines with J gene TRBJ1-2; TRBD1 matches 7 bases. This CDR3 contains 14 residues. The J segment lost 3 bases and the V segment lost 4 bases, leaving 5 bases of the junction unmatched. Germline CDR1 is MNHEY and CDR2 is SVGAGI. CDR3 sequence: CASSSRQGYYGYTF. In DNA form, the CDR3 reads TGTGCCAGCAGTTCCCGACAGGGATACTATGGCTACACCTTC.

J is TRBJ1-3 and V is TRBV6-1, with unresolved D. The CDR3 consists of 14 residues. Trimming cost V 0 bases and J 7 bases, with 10 bases left between them. The germline V gene has CDR1 MNHNS and CDR2 SASEGT. The CDR3 spells CASSEASRRNTIYF. CDR3 coding DNA: TGTGCCAGCAGTGAAGCGAGTAGGCGGAACACCATATATTTT.

The chain carries TRBV28 and TRBJ2-1; TRBD1 matches at 12 bases. This CDR3 is built from 15 residues. CDR1 and CDR2 (germline): MDHEN, SYDVKM. Unmatched junction bases numbered 9, after V lost 6 bases and J lost 9 bases. The CDR3 loop is CASSLSGTGGGEQFF. As DNA, the CDR3 is TGTGCCAGCAGCCTGTCCGGGACAGGGGGCGGTGAGCAGTTCTTC.

V gene TRBV21-1 combines with J gene TRBJ2-7; TRBD1, as called in the table, went unchecked against the DNA. TRBV21-1 is reported as a pseudogene. CDR3 size: 13 residues. The CDR3 DNA follows: TGTGCGACCTGGGACAGCCTCACCTACGAGCAGTACGTC. This gives the protein CATWDSLTYEQYV.

The chain couples TRBV5-4 to TRBJ2-5, with D possibly TRBD2 on 5 matching bases. The germline V gene encodes CDR1 SGHNT and CDR2 YYREEE (reference sequence). V was cut by 3 bases and J by 9 bases, with 12 bases left in between. The CDR3 totals 12 residues. CDR3: CASSWERAAQYF. The DNA for the CDR3 is TGTGCCAGCAGCTGGGAGAGGGCGGCCCAGTACTTC.

The genes are TRBV27 and TRBJ1-6, with D possibly matching TRBD1 (5 bases). With 3 bases removed from V and 4 bases from J, the gap between germline ends came to 7 bases. In germline, CDR1 is MNHEY, CDR2 SMNVEV (reference sequence). The CDR3 loop spans 14 amino acids. The CDR3 reads CASSLGGYNSPLHF. As DNA, the CDR3 is TGTGCCAGCAGTTTGGGGGGTTATAATTCACCCCTCCACTTT.

This clone was picked up one time. The rearrangement joins TRBV6-2 or TRBV6-3 to TRBJ1-5; 9 bases are shared with TRBD1. The CDR3 is 18 amino acids. The germline gives CDR1 MNHEY, CDR2 SVGEGT. With 4 bases clipped from V and 2 bases from J, the junction kept 12 bases outside the gene matches. As DNA, the CDR3 is TGTGCCAGCAGTTCCCGGACAGGGGAAAGATTAGGCAATCAGCCCCAGCATTTT. It yields the protein CASSSRTGERLGNQPQHF.

V usage is TRBV3-1 (or the pseudogene TRBV3-2) and J usage is TRBJ1-6; the D is unclear. V was pared by 4 bases and J by 11 bases, with 9 bases between. Germline assignment: CDR1 LGHDT and CDR2 YNNKEL (reference sequence). This CDR3 has 12 amino acids. This chain's CDR3 is CASSPRGAPLHF. In nucleotides, the CDR3 is TGTGCCAGCAGCCCTCGGGGAGCACCCCTCCACTTT.